Listed below are T cell receptor beta chains from one sample, sequenced in a study of beta chain features in type 1 diabetes. The method was immunoSEQ multiplex PCR; TCRdb's version includes in-frame clones alone and lacks a portion of them. This sample has 55,000 to 80,000 clones, with just under 50% found just once. Sequencing input: central memory CD4+ T cells from blood. Every receptor here comes from a man younger than 40 with type 1 diabetes. Both conserved end residues are trimmed from each CDR3.

V gene: TRBV5-8; J gene: TRBJ2-7; CDR3 length: 15; CDR3 protein: ASSYSAGGGISYEQY
V gene: TRBV6-5; J gene: TRBJ1-1; CDR3 length: 11; CDR3 protein: ASSTGQGIEAF
V gene: TRBV7-2; J gene: TRBJ2-5; CDR3 length: 12; CDR3 protein: ASSPQGLGETQY
V gene: TRBV10-2; J gene: TRBJ2-5; CDR3 length: 10; CDR3 protein: ASSAGRETQY
V gene: TRBV15; J gene: TRBJ1-4; CDR3 length: 16; CDR3 protein: ATSRDPFGGRLNEKLF
V gene: TRBV10-1; J gene: TRBJ2-7; CDR3 length: 13; CDR3 protein: ASSELTGGSYEQY
V gene: TRBV28; J gene: TRBJ1-2; CDR3 length: 12; CDR3 protein: AARLGGGNYGYT
V gene: TRBV6-1; J gene: TRBJ2-1; CDR3 length: 10; CDR3 protein: ASSETYNEQF
V gene: TRBV9; J gene: TRBJ2-2; CDR3 length: 13; CDR3 protein: ASSGRDSKTGELF
V gene: TRBV6-5; J gene: TRBJ1-2; CDR3 length: 14; CDR3 protein: ASSYSSGDSYYGYT
V gene: TRBV6-6; J gene: TRBJ1-2; CDR3 length: 13; CDR3 protein: ASSRPGTEGYGYT
V gene: TRBV19; J gene: TRBJ2-1; CDR3 length: 14; CDR3 protein: ASSISSGRSYNEQF
V gene: TRBV19; J gene: TRBJ1-1; CDR3 length: 11; CDR3 protein: ASIGQGNTEAF
V gene: TRBV7-2; J gene: TRBJ2-7; CDR3 length: 9; CDR3 protein: ASSLAGEQY
V gene: TRBV18; J gene: TRBJ1-2; CDR3 length: 16; CDR3 protein: ASSPSGTGGPGGYGYT
V gene: TRBV5-1; J gene: TRBJ2-1; CDR3 length: 12; CDR3 protein: ASSLGQSYNEQF
V gene: TRBV11-2; J gene: TRBJ2-7; CDR3 length: 11; CDR3 protein: ASSAVHGGQQY
V gene: TRBV5-1; J gene: TRBJ1-3; CDR3 length: 16; CDR3 protein: ASSLDPATGSVGNTIY
V gene: TRBV30; J gene: TRBJ1-6; CDR3 length: 13; CDR3 protein: AWSEQPEGNSPLH
V gene: TRBV5-1; J gene: TRBJ2-1; CDR3 length: 12; CDR3 protein: ASTRDSGYNEQF
V gene: TRBV7-9; J gene: TRBJ1-2; CDR3 length: 12; CDR3 protein: ASSLADKNYGYT
V gene: TRBV18; J gene: TRBJ2-3; CDR3 length: 14; CDR3 protein: ASSPSSGRVTDTQY
V gene: TRBV19; J gene: TRBJ2-7; CDR3 length: 11; CDR3 protein: ASGLAGPYEQY
V gene: TRBV5-1; J gene: TRBJ1-1; CDR3 length: 15; CDR3 protein: ASSLVRDTGKDTEAF
V gene: TRBV5-1; J gene: TRBJ2-7; CDR3 length: 10; CDR3 protein: ASRQDHYEQY
V gene: TRBV5-1; J gene: TRBJ2-1; CDR3 length: 14; CDR3 protein: ASSLGWALSYNEQF
V gene: TRBV30; J gene: TRBJ2-1; CDR3 length: 12; CDR3 protein: AGVEGGKYNEQF